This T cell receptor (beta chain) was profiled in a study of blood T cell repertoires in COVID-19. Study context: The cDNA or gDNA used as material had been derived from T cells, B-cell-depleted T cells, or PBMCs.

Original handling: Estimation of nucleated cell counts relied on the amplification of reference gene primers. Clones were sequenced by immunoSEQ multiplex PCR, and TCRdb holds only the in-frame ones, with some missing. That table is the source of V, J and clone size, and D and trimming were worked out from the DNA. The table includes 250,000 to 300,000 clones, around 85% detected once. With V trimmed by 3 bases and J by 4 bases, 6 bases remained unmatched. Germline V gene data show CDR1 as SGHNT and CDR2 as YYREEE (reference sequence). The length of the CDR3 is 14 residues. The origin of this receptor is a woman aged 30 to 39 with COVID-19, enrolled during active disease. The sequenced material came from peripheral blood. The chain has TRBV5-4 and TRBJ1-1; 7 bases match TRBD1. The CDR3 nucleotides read TGTGCCAGCAGCTGGCAGACAGGGCCCACTGAAGCTTTCTTT. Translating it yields CASSWQTGPTEAFF.